This T cell receptor beta chain was documented in a study of blood T cell repertoires in COVID-19. In the study overall: The United States, Italy and Spain provided the acute and convalescent COVID-19 samples.

CDR1 is MNHEY and CDR2 is SVGEGT in the germline V gene. The CDR3 contains 15 residues. V dropped 5 bases and J dropped 3; count of bases not matched to a gene: 4. Generated by immunoSEQ multiplex PCR, the TCRdb table keeps only in-frame clones and is missing some. The table lists 200,000 to 250,000 clones, about 86% of them singletons. The V call is TRBV6-2 or TRBV6-3, the J call TRBJ1-5; 10 bases map to TRBD1. The source is a woman aged 45-60 years with COVID-19, enrolled during active disease. Specimen: peripheral blood. Here the CDR3 reads CASSDDRGLNQPQHF. As DNA, the CDR3 is TGTGCCAGCAGTGATGACAGGGGGCTCAATCAGCCCCAGCATTTT.